One and the same sample provided the 23 T cell receptor beta chains below, sequenced in a study of blood T cell repertoires in COVID-19. Clones were sequenced by immunoSEQ multiplex PCR, and TCRdb holds only the in-frame ones, with some missing. The top ten clones hold 1.5% to 2% of a sample with about 300,000 clones, roughly nine tenths of them seen once. The material sequenced was peripheral blood. All receptors come from a woman in her 30s with COVID-19, enrolled during active disease.

The J gene is TRBJ2-1, the V gene TRBV28, with 10 bases that match TRBD2. The CDR3 length is 16 residues. The germline gives CDR1 MDHEN, CDR2 SYDVKM. J was trimmed by 3 bases and V by 3 bases; bases with no gene match: 5. The CDR3 coding sequence is TGTGCCAGCAGTTTCCCTACTAGCGGGATCTACAATGAGCAGTTCTTC. It specifies CASSFPTSGIYNEQFF.

The chain recombines TRBV5-1 with TRBJ1-5, with 8 bases lining up with TRBD1. Per the germline V gene, CDR1 is SGHRS and CDR2 is YFSETQ. V lost 4 bases to trimming and J lost 1 base; unmatched junction nucleotides: 4. The CDR3 has 15 residues. DNA of the CDR3: TGCGCCAGCAGCCTTCAGGGGGCAAGCAATCAGCCCCAGCATTTT. Translating it yields CASSLQGASNQPQHF.

This CDR3 reads CASSQDPSGDAYEQYF. The CDR3 DNA follows: TGTGCCAGCAGCCAAGACCCTAGCGGGGATGCCTACGAGCAGTACTTC. The V call is TRBV4-2, the J call TRBJ2-7, with TRBD2 identical over 9 bases. The CDR3 length is 16 residues. Trimming cost V 0 bases and J 2 bases; bases outside gene matches: 5. Per the germline V gene, CDR1 is LGHNA and CDR2 is YNFKEQ.

The sample holds one count of this clone. This chain uses TRBV15 with TRBJ2-3, with 7 positions matching TRBD2. The CDR3 is made up of 17 amino acids. J lost 5 bases, V lost 7 bases, and 18 bases had no gene match. In germline, CDR1 is LNHNV, CDR2 YYDKDF (reference sequence). The DNA for the CDR3 is TGTGCCACCATCCACAAGGGAGGGAGTCCCCGGGGAGATACGCAGTATTTT. Amino acid sequence: CATIHKGGSPRGDTQYF. Drawing the rest from reference TRBV15 and TRBJ2-3, the complete variable domain is DAMVIQNPRYQVTQFGKPVTLSCSQTLNHNVMYWYQQKSSQAPKLLFHYYDKDFNNEADTPDNFQSRRPNTSFCFLDIRSPGLGDTAMYLCATIHKGGSPRGDTQYFGPGTRLTVL.

The J gene is TRBJ1-2, the V gene TRBV29-1, with D maybe TRBD1 (5 bases). V shed 3 bases and J shed 8 bases, with 13 bases lying between them. The length of the CDR3 is 12 residues. Germline assignment: CDR1 SQVTM and CDR2 ANQGSEA. The CDR3 is CSVEGQRGGYTF. The CDR3 DNA follows: TGCAGCGTTGAGGGGCAGCGAGGAGGCTACACCTTC. Together with reference TRBV29-1 and TRBJ1-2, the CDR3 gives the full variable domain: SAVISQKPSRDICQRGTSLTIQCQVDSQVTMMFWYRQQPGQSLTLIATANQGSEATYESGFVIDKFPISRPNLTFSTLTVSNMSPEDSSIYLCSVEGQRGGYTFGSGTRLTVV.

This clone was found a few times. J is TRBJ2-3 and V is TRBV6-6; 7 nucleotides line up with TRBD1. V dropped 9 bases and J dropped 3; count of bases not matched to a gene: 12. This CDR3 has 15 residues. Germline values: CDR1 MNHNY, CDR2 SVGAGI (reference sequence). The CDR3 nucleotides read TGTGCCAGTTACGGGACAGCGATCACAACAGATACGCAGTATTTT. Translated, it gives CASYGTAITTDTQYF.

The chain couples TRBV6-6 to TRBJ1-4, with D uncertain. V lost 7 bases, J lost 8 bases, and 23 bases lay in between. Germline V lookup: CDR1 MNHNY, CDR2 SVGAGI (reference sequence). There are 16 residues in the CDR3. The CDR3 here is CASTHPAGVSSEKLFF. The CDR3 bases are TGTGCCAGCACCCACCCCGCCGGGGTCTCGAGCGAAAAACTGTTTTTT.

The rearrangement links TRBV5-1 to TRBJ2-7; a weak D match, TRBD2 (6 bases). CDR1 SGHRS and CDR2 YFSETQ come from the germline V gene. Trimming took 0 bases from V and 7 from J, leaving 11 bases between them. This CDR3 is 13 amino acids long. Here the CDR3 reads CASSLDPAGEQYV. CDR3 DNA sequence: TGCGCCAGCAGCTTGGATCCGGCGGGGGAGCAGTACGTC.

The genes are TRBV20-1 and TRBJ2-4; D not resolved. V was trimmed by 3 bases and J by 12 bases, leaving 9 bases between them. Germline V CDR1 and CDR2: DFQATT, SNEGSKA (reference sequence). This CDR3 contains 10 residues. In DNA form, the CDR3 reads TGCAGTGCTAGCAAAACAAATCAGTACTTC. It yields the protein CSASKTNQYF.

This chain connects TRBV6-5 to TRBJ1-1; 7 bases fit TRBD1. This CDR3 is built from 13 residues. The V gene's germline CDR1 is MNHEY and CDR2 SVGAGI. Trimming removed 5 bases from V and 5 bases from J; junction bases left unmatched: 5. CDR3 sequence reads: CASSPGQLTEAFF. DNA of the CDR3: TGTGCCAGCAGTCCGGGACAGCTTACTGAAGCTTTCTTT.

The rearrangement uses TRBV9 and TRBJ1-1; no reliable D call. The V gene lost 3 bases and the J gene lost 10 bases, with 4 bases spanning the gap. The CDR3 is made up of 9 amino acids. Per the germline V gene, CDR1 is SGDLS and CDR2 is YYNGEE. CDR3 in DNA: TGTGCCAGCAGCGCCGGAGCTTTCTTT. It encodes CASSAGAFF.

The chain joins TRBV3-1 (or the pseudogene TRBV3-2) to TRBJ2-7; the D is unclear. V lost 1 base and J lost 7, with 8 bases in between. There are 12 residues in the CDR3. From germline, CDR1 is LGHDT and CDR2 YNNKEL (reference sequence). CDR3 amino acids: CASSQVPTEQYF. Written as DNA, the CDR3 is TGTGCCAGCAGCCAAGTCCCAACTGAGCAGTACTTC.

The chain uses TRBV29-1 and TRBJ2-2; D gene ambiguous. Deletions cut 6 bases from V and 5 bases from J, with 10 bases between. Germline V gene sequence: CDR1 SQVTM, CDR2 ANQGSEA. There are 12 residues in the CDR3. CDR3 residues: CSVALWTGELFF. In DNA form, the CDR3 reads TGCAGCGTCGCGTTGTGGACCGGGGAGCTGTTTTTT.

The V gene is TRBV7-8, the J gene TRBJ1-5; no clear D. Germline loops: CDR1 SGHVS, CDR2 FQNEAQ. Between the trimmed V and J ends, which lost 1 base and 4 bases, there was a span of 5 bases. The CDR3 covers 13 residues. For the CDR3, the DNA is TGTGCCAGCAGCTTAGACCGGAATCAGCCCCAGCATTTT. This gives the protein CASSLDRNQPQHF.

The chain joins TRBV15 to TRBJ1-3; 7 bases match TRBD1. Trimming at V came to 5 bases and at J to 1 base, leaving 8 bases not matched to a gene. Per germline, CDR1 LNHNV and CDR2 YYDKDF (reference sequence). This CDR3 comprises 16 residues. The CDR3 DNA sequence: TGTGCCACCAGCCCAGAACAGGGGTCTTCTGGAAACACCATATATTTT. It codes for CATSPEQGSSGNTIYF.

J is TRBJ1-2 and V is TRBV30; 9 bases align to TRBD1. Germline assignment: CDR1 GTSNPN and CDR2 SVGIG (reference sequence). This CDR3 comprises 13 residues. The J segment lost 7 bases and the V segment lost 2 bases, leaving 5 bases of the junction unmatched. CDR3 in DNA: TGTGCCTGGAGTCCGGGACAGGGAGTTGGCTACACCTTC. This translates into CAWSPGQGVGYTF.

This chain links TRBV6-5 with TRBJ2-7, with a weak D call TRBD1 (5 bases). Trimming removed 2 bases at V and 10 bases at J, with 18 bases between. The CDR3 contains 14 residues. Germline CDR1 and CDR2: MNHEY and SVGAGI. As DNA, the CDR3 is TGTGCCAGCAGTTACGGTGGGGCCCCGAATAGTCAGTACTTC. It encodes CASSYGGAPNSQYF.

V usage is TRBV7-8 and J usage is TRBJ1-4; weak D call: TRBD1 (5 bases). V dropped 5 bases and J dropped 4 bases, with 14 bases sitting between them. The CDR3 spans 15 residues. Germline CDR1 SGHVS, CDR2 FQNEAQ. The CDR3: CASSSSGGINEKLFF. CDR3 nucleotide sequence: TGTGCCAGCAGCAGCTCGGGGGGGATTAATGAAAAACTGTTTTTT.

The chain combines TRBV20-1 with TRBJ1-1, with unresolved D. With 3 bases removed from V and 3 bases from J, the gap between germline ends came to 5 bases. The CDR3 has 11 residues. CDR1 and CDR2 from the germline V gene are DFQATT and SNEGSKA (reference sequence). For the CDR3, the DNA is TGCAGTGCTAGGGTAGACACTGAAGCTTTCTTT. Protein product: CSARVDTEAFF.

The chain carries TRBV2 and TRBJ1-2; TRBD1 aligns across 9 bases. CDR1 and CDR2 (germline): SNHLY, FYNNEI. The CDR3 loop spans 15 amino acids. V shed 1 base, J shed 6 bases, and the junction held 6 bases outside the gene matches. This chain's CDR3 is CASSEGPGTGNGYTF. CDR3 in DNA: TGTGCCAGCAGTGAAGGTCCCGGGACAGGGAATGGCTACACCTTC.

Worth noting for this clone: Sequence at one end of the junction differs from germline and may be a read error. The chain employs TRBV6-6 and TRBJ1-3; D remains unclear. The germline CDR1 and CDR2 sequences are MNHNY and SVGAGI (reference sequence). The CDR3 sequence is 12 residues long. The CDR3 bases are TGCGCCTCGCGGTACTCTGGAAACACCATATATTTT. This codes for CASRYSGNTIYF.

The chain combines TRBV18 with TRBJ1-4; D is ambiguous. The CDR3 sequence is 16 residues long. Germline values: CDR1 KGHSH, CDR2 LQKENI. The V end lost 6 bases, the J end lost 8 bases, and 22 bases lay between the germline ends. CDR3 DNA: TGTGCCAGCTCGGCTAACCCGCCGGGAGCAAGGGAAAAACTGTTTTTT. This encodes CASSANPPGAREKLFF.

The CDR3 nucleotides read TGTGCCAGCAGCCCTGCGGGAGCCGGGAACACTGAAGCTTTCTTT. This encodes CASSPAGAGNTEAFF. The chain links TRBV28 to TRBJ1-1, with D uncertain. Trimming took off 6 bases at V and 1 base at J, with 15 bases between the two ends. This CDR3 contains 15 residues. Germline CDR1 and CDR2: MDHEN and SYDVKM. Full variable domain (remainder filled in from reference TRBV28 and TRBJ1-1): DVKVTQSSRYLVKRTGEKVFLECVQDMDHENMFWYRQDPGLGLRLIYFSYDVKMKEKGDIPEGYSVSREKKERFSLILESASTNQTSMYLCASSPAGAGNTEAFFGQGTRLTVV.